The clone carrying this T cell receptor (beta chain) was counted only a few times. Its antigen is not known. This sample is part of a study of blood T cells in healthy people across ages. The study, taken as a whole, reports: The study could not conclusively compare naive and antigen-experienced cells, given its unsorted PBMCs. Investigators treated diversity estimates from one million T cells as underestimates. More naive CD4+ cells and higher diversity marked long-lived donors relative to aged donors.

The CDR3 consists of 14 residues. CDR1 is SQVTM and CDR2 is ANQGSEA in the germline V gene. The V segment lost 6 bases and the J segment 7 bases; nucleotides outside the gene matches: 4. PCR was performed a second time for about 7 to 12 cycles using a sample-barcoded 5' primer and a J-beta primer mix. TCRdb redid the calling of the 5' RACE reads with MiXCR, one entry per CDR3 protein. Of 700,000 to 1,000,000 distinct CDR3 sequences listed, around 43% are singletons. Sequencing was done on a sample of blood. The chain employs TRBV29-1 and TRBJ2-1; 15 bases agree with TRBD2. This sequence was found in a man aged 60-69 years in good health. The CDR3 nucleotides read TGCAGCGTCCTTGGACTAGCGGGGGGGAATGAGCAGTTCTTC. Translated, it gives CSVLGLAGGNEQFF.